This T cell receptor beta chain was obtained from a study of OX40 agonist ivuxolimab in advanced cancers. Study overall: Ivuxolimab doses were 0.01, 0.1, 0.3, 1.5, 3 or 10 mg/kg every 2 weeks. A male proportion of about 84% was recorded, with mean age approximately 57 years and range roughly 23 to 85. Study observations and caveats: CD8+ T cells were the subset that, on average, had more expanded clones than CD4+.

Blood specimens came from baseline, cycle 4 day 1, and cycle 7 day 1. As concerns this clone: The antigen is undetermined.

Profiling relied on immunoSEQ multiplex PCR, and the TCRdb table lists in-frame clones only, not all of them. The sample carries about 84,000 clones, approximately 88% recorded once. Source: CD4+ or CD8+ T cells sorted from blood, taken in a trial of the OX40 agonist ivuxolimab. The clonotype comes from an adult with an advanced solid tumor such as melanoma, head and neck, liver or kidney cancer.

CDR3 sequence: CASSTSNLRQSRANVLTF. For the CDR3, the DNA is TGTGCCAGCAGTACGTCTAACTTACGACAAAGTCGGGCCAACGTCCTGACTTTC. This rearrangement joins TRBV6-9 to TRBJ2-6, with D unresolved. The CDR3 extends over 18 amino acids. The V end lost 5 bases, the J end lost 5 bases, and 22 bases lay between the germline ends. Germline loops: CDR1 MNHGY, CDR2 SVAAGI.